One and the same sample provided the 25 T cell receptor beta chains below, sequenced in a study of T cells in localized non-small cell lung cancer. TCRdb keeps only in-frame clones here, not all; method: immunoSEQ multiplex PCR. This table holds about 23,000 clones, about 86% found once. Source: peripheral blood, taken before any cancer treatment. The receptor source for this set is a woman aged 40-69 years with stage I lung adenocarcinoma.

The table lists this clone with a few counts. The chain couples TRBV5-6 to TRBJ1-6, with D tentatively TRBD1 (6 bases). Germline V gives CDR1 SGHDT, CDR2 YYEEEE. The CDR3 runs to 14 residues. Trimming removed 2 bases at V and 7 bases at J, with 10 bases between. The CDR3: CASSFGQKNSPLHF. CDR3 coding DNA: TGTGCCAGCAGCTTCGGACAGAAAAATTCACCCCTCCACTTT.

This chain links TRBV5-4 with TRBJ2-6, with D uncertain. Trimming shortened V by 0 bases and J by 0 bases, and 4 bases separated the two germline ends. The CDR3 is made up of 15 amino acids. CDR1 SGHNT and CDR2 YYREEE come from the germline V gene (reference sequence). The CDR3 here is CASSLGRSGANVLTF. As DNA, the CDR3 is TGTGCCAGCAGCTTGGGGCGCTCTGGGGCCAACGTCCTGACTTTC.

The rearrangement joins TRBV7-2 to TRBJ2-3, with D unresolved. This CDR3 has 13 amino acids. Trimming removed 1 base at V and 2 bases at J, with 4 bases between. Looked up from germline, CDR1 is SGHTA and CDR2 is FQGNSA. The CDR3 DNA sequence: TGTGCCAGCAGCTTAGGGGTCACAGATACGCAGTATTTT. Protein sequence: CASSLGVTDTQYF.

This chain joins TRBV18 and TRBJ1-1, with unresolved D. The CDR3 consists of 13 residues. The germline gives CDR1 KGHSH, CDR2 LQKENI. V lost 4 bases, J lost 0 bases, and 6 bases lay in between. The CDR3: CASSLDLNTEAFF. The CDR3 region has the DNA TGTGCCAGCTCACTGGACCTGAACACTGAAGCTTTCTTT.

The V gene is TRBV9, the J gene TRBJ2-5; D is uncertain. The CDR3 length is 15 residues. Germline loops: CDR1 SGDLS, CDR2 YYNGEE. With 0 bases removed from V and 0 bases from J, the gap between germline ends came to 9 bases. The CDR3 region has the DNA TGTGCCAGCAGCGTAGGATTTGGGAACCAAGAGACCCAGTACTTC. This gives the protein CASSVGFGNQETQYF.

The gene calls are TRBV4-3 and TRBJ1-6; D unclear. Germline lookup yields CDR1 LGHNA and CDR2 YSLEER. This CDR3 has 15 amino acids. Trimming pared 0 bases from V and 7 bases from J, leaving 10 bases between. The CDR3 reads CASSQDAAGNSPLHF. The CDR3 DNA sequence: TGCGCCAGCAGCCAAGATGCGGCGGGAAATTCACCCCTCCACTTT.

The J gene is TRBJ1-2, the V gene TRBV4-3; D gene ambiguous. CDR3 length: 14 amino acids. Germline V gene sequence: CDR1 LGHNA, CDR2 YSLEER. Trimming stripped 0 bases from V and 4 bases from J, with 9 bases between. The CDR3 sequence is CASSQDPGSYGYTF. CDR3 nucleotides: TGCGCCAGCAGCCAAGATCCAGGTTCCTATGGCTACACCTTC.

The gene calls are TRBV6-1 and TRBJ2-2; D is perhaps TRBD1 or TRBD2 (5 bases each). V lost 7 bases and J 4 bases, leaving 10 bases between the germline ends. The CDR3 sequence is 13 residues long. In germline, CDR1 is MNHNS, CDR2 SASEGT. CDR3 region: CASNPGPTGELFF. The CDR3 DNA is TGTGCCAGCAACCCGGGGCCCACCGGGGAGCTGTTTTTT.

This chain joins TRBV7-9 and TRBJ2-3; D is unresolved. This CDR3 spans 14 amino acids. The germline CDR1 and CDR2 sequences are SEHNR and FQNEAQ (reference sequence). Between the trimmed V and J ends, which lost 3 bases and 1 base, there was a span of 8 bases. DNA of the CDR3: TGTGCCAGCAGCTTTAGCCGGCGCACAGATACGCAGTATTTT. It yields the protein CASSFSRRTDTQYF.

The chain uses TRBV7-6 and TRBJ2-7; no reliable D call. CDR1 is SGHVS, CDR2 FNYEAQ, per germline. The length of the CDR3 is 15 residues. Trimming removed 5 bases at V and 5 bases at J, with 19 bases between. The CDR3 coding sequence is TGTGCCAGCAGCCCCCCCCGGGCCGCCCCTGACGAGCAGTACTTC. Protein product: CASSPPRAAPDEQYF.

The rearrangement uses TRBV19 and TRBJ2-3; D gene uncertain. The V end lost 5 bases, the J end lost 0 bases, and 9 bases lay between the germline ends. This CDR3 is built from 14 residues. Germline loops: CDR1 LNHDA, CDR2 SQIVND (reference sequence). The CDR3 loop reads CASSPGPSTDTQYF. The CDR3 nucleotides read TGTGCCAGTAGTCCCGGGCCCAGCACAGATACGCAGTATTTT.

This chain links TRBV5-4 with TRBJ1-2; tentatively, D is TRBD1 (5 bases). The germline V gene encodes CDR1 SGHNT and CDR2 YYREEE (reference sequence). V was trimmed by 3 bases and J by 3 bases, leaving 12 bases between them. The CDR3 loop spans 14 amino acids. The CDR3 coding sequence is TGTGCCAGCAGCTCGCGGGGCAGGGACTATGGCTACACCTTC. Residues: CASSSRGRDYGYTF.

This chain links TRBV4-3 with TRBJ2-2; D ambiguous. This CDR3 comprises 14 residues. V gave up 5 bases and J gave up 0 bases, with 7 bases separating them. CDR1 is LGHNA, CDR2 YSLEER, per germline. The CDR3 DNA is TGCGCCAGCAGCGAGTTCGCGAACACCGGGGAGCTGTTTTTT. Its translation: CASSEFANTGELFF.

The chain couples TRBV5-1 to TRBJ2-6; D is unresolved. V was trimmed by 6 bases and J by 0 bases, leaving 7 bases between them. This CDR3 is 14 amino acids long. Germline values: CDR1 SGHRS, CDR2 YFSETQ. The DNA of the CDR3 is TGCGCCAGCAACCACGGCTCTGGGGCCAACGTCCTGACTTTC. Its protein is CASNHGSGANVLTF.

Comments on this clone: A junction boundary mismatches the germline segment, possibly from a read error. This chain joins TRBV9 and TRBJ1-6; TRBD1 aligns across 7 bases. The CDR3 consists of 16 residues. The germline V gene has CDR1 SGDLS and CDR2 YYNGEE. CDR3 residues: CASSVQATGSNAPLHF. CDR3 nucleotides: TGTGCCAGCAGCGTCCAAGCGACAGGGAGTAATGCACCCCTCCACTTT.

The chain has TRBV2 and TRBJ2-1; TRBD1 aligns across 7 bases. There are 14 residues in the CDR3. Germline V CDR1 and CDR2: SNHLY, FYNNEI. The trim removed 6 bases at V and 1 base at J, leaving 3 bases unmatched. The CDR3 nucleotides read TGTGCCAGCAGATCACAGGGGTCCTACAATGAGCAGTTCTTC. Its protein is CASRSQGSYNEQFF.

The chain carries TRBV6-6 and TRBJ1-4; maybe TRBD1 (5 bases). Between the trimmed V and J ends, which lost 0 bases and 4 bases, there was a span of 12 bases. The germline CDR1 and CDR2 sequences are MNHNY and SVGAGI (reference sequence). The CDR3 runs 16 residues. In DNA form, the CDR3 reads TGTGCCAGCAGTTACTCAAAGGGGACGGGTAATGAAAAACTGTTTTTT. Encoded protein: CASSYSKGTGNEKLFF.

This clone has just one count. The chain joins TRBV14 to TRBJ2-1; TRBD2 matches 9 bases. Germline CDR1 is SGHDN and CDR2 is FVKESK. The CDR3 totals 16 residues. The V and J ends lost 0 bases and 3 bases, in that order; junction bases with no gene match: 3. CDR3 coding DNA: TGTGCCAGCAGCCAAGAGGAGCGGGGGGTCTACAATGAGCAGTTCTTC. Translation: CASSQEERGVYNEQFF.

The V gene is TRBV29-1, the J gene TRBJ1-2; no reliable D call. The CDR3 is made up of 10 amino acids. Germline V lookup: CDR1 SQVTM, CDR2 ANQGSEA. V was cut by 6 bases and J by 6 bases, with 8 bases left in between. The CDR3 coding sequence is TGCAGCGTCGGGAGTGATGGCTACACCTTC. It specifies CSVGSDGYTF.

The chain uses TRBV7-3 and TRBJ2-5, with no clear D. The CDR3 extends over 14 amino acids. Germline-derived CDR1 and CDR2 are SGHTA and FQGTGA. V lost 0 bases and J lost 5, with 10 bases in between. CDR3 residues: CASSLTPGLETQYF. For the CDR3, the DNA is TGTGCCAGCAGCTTAACACCGGGTTTGGAGACCCAGTACTTC.

This clone has just one count. The chain links TRBV19 to TRBJ2-5; D is perhaps TRBD2 (6 bases). Germline V gives CDR1 LNHDA, CDR2 SQIVND (reference sequence). V shed 5 bases and J shed 4 bases, with 11 bases lying between them. The CDR3 contains 13 residues. CDR3 sequence: CASSLPRGETQYF. CDR3 sequence (DNA): TGTGCCAGTAGTCTCCCGCGGGGAGAGACCCAGTACTTC.

V usage is TRBV5-1 and J usage is TRBJ2-7; D is undetermined. CDR1 SGHRS and CDR2 YFSETQ come from the germline V gene. The CDR3 runs to 14 residues. Trimming cost V 0 bases and J 2 bases, with 9 bases left between them. The CDR3, as DNA: TGCGCCAGCAGCTTGGAGCTGGGTCCCTACGAGCAGTACTTC. As protein: CASSLELGPYEQYF.

This clone was observed a handful of times. V is TRBV7-2 and J is TRBJ2-5, with D possibly being TRBD1 (6 bases). The CDR3 consists of 13 residues. The V end was cut by 1 base, the J end by 4 bases, with 7 bases between. Germline CDR1 reads SGHTA; CDR2 reads FQGNSA. The CDR3 here is CASSLGTAETQYF. The CDR3 bases are TGTGCCAGCAGCTTAGGGACAGCAGAGACCCAGTACTTC.

CDR3 DNA sequence: TGTGCCAGCAGGAGGGGGGTAGCAGGGGCCCAAGATACGCAGTATTTT. Residues: CASRRGVAGAQDTQYF. The chain has TRBV27 and TRBJ2-3; D tentatively fits TRBD1 or TRBD2 (6 bases each). The germline gives CDR1 MNHEY, CDR2 SMNVEV (reference sequence). There are 16 residues in the CDR3. Trimming took off 6 bases at V and 5 bases at J, with 21 bases between the two ends.

The V and J genes are TRBV5-1 and TRBJ1-3; D not certain. V gave up 1 base and J gave up 0 bases, with 14 bases separating them. Germline CDR1 SGHRS, CDR2 YFSETQ. CDR3 length: 17 residues. The CDR3 nucleotides read TGCGCCAGCAGCTTGTTTCAGTCGCAGAGCTCTGGAAACACCATATATTTT. It codes for CASSLFQSQSSGNTIYF.